Shown below are 2 T cell receptor beta chains from a single sample sequenced in a study. TCRdb redid the calling of the RT-PCR reads with MiXCR, one entry per CDR3 protein. The table records around 700,000 distinct CDR3 sequences, 13% to 15% of them present only once. Sequenced sample: memory CD4+ T cells from blood. The receptor source for this set is a female donor in good health, serving as a healthy control.

This clonotype was observed many times. This sequence joins TRBV6-5 and TRBJ2-7; 8 nucleotides match TRBD1. The V gene's germline CDR1 is MNHEY and CDR2 SVGAGI. The V segment lost 10 bases and the J segment 2 bases; nucleotides outside the gene matches: 10. The CDR3 length is 14 residues. The CDR3 here is CATGRDRKAYEQYF. In nucleotides, the CDR3 is TGTGCCACCGGCCGGGACAGGAAGGCCTACGAGCAGTACTTC.

The chain recombines TRBV10-3 with TRBJ2-7; 14 nucleotides align to TRBD2. CDR1 and CDR2 from the germline V gene are ENHRY and SYGVKD. The V gene end was trimmed by 4 bases and the J gene end by 7 bases; junction bases not matched to a gene: 3. The CDR3 has 14 residues. CDR3 bases: TGTGCCATCAGTGGACTAGCGGGAGGGGGTGAGCAGTACTTC. This translates into CAISGLAGGGEQYF.